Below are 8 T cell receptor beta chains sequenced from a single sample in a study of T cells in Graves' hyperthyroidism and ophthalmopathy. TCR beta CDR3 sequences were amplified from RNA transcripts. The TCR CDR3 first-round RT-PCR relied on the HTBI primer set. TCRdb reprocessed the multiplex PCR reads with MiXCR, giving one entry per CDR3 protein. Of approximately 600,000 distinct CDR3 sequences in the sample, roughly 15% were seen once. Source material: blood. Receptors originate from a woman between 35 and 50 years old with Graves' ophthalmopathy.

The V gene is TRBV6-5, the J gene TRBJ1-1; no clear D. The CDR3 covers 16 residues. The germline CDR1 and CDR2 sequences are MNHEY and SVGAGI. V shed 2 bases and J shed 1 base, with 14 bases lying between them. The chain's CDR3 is CASSYVLGIANTEAFF. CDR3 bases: TGTGCCAGCAGTTACGTCTTAGGGATAGCGAACACTGAAGCTTTCTTT.

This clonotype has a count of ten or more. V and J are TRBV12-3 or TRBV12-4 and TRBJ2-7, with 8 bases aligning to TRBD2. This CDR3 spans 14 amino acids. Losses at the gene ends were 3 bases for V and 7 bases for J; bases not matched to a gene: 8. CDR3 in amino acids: CASSFSSGSTEQYF. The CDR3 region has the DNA TGTGCCAGCAGTTTTTCGAGCGGGAGTACTGAGCAGTACTTC.

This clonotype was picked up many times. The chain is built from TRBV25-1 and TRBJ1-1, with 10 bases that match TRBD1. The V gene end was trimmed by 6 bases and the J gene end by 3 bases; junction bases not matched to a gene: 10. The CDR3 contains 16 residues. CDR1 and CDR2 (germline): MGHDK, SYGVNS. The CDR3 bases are TGTGCCAGCAGGGAGAGAGACAGGGGGCGCGACACTGAAGCTTTCTTT. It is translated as CASRERDRGRDTEAFF.

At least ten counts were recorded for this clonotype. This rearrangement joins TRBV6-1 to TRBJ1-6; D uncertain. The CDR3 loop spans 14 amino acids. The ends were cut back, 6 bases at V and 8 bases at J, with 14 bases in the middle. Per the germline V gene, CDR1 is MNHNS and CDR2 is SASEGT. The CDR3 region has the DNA TGTGCCAGCAGGGACCGCCGGAAGGATTCACCCCTCCACTTT. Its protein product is CASRDRRKDSPLHF.

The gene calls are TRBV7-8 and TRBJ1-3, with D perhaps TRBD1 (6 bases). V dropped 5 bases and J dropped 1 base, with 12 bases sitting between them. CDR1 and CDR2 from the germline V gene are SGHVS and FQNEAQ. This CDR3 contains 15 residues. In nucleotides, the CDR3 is TGTGCCAGCAGCCTCCAGGGGTCATCTGGAAACACCATATATTTT. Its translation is CASSLQGSSGNTIYF.

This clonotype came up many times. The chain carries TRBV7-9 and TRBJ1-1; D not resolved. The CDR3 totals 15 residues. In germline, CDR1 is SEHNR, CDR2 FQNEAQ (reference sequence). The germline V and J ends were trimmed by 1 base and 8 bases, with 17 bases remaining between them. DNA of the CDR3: TGTGCCAGCAGCTTAGAAGGAGCAGGCTTATCAGAAGCTTTCTTT. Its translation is CASSLEGAGLSEAFF.

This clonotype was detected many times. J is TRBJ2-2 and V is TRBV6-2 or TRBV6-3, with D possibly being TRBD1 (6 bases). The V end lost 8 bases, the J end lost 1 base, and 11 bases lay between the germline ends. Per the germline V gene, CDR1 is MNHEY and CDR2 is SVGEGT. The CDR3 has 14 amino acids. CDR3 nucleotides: TGTGCCAGCCTGCAGGGGAGGAACACCGGGGAGCTGTTTTTT. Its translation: CASLQGRNTGELFF.

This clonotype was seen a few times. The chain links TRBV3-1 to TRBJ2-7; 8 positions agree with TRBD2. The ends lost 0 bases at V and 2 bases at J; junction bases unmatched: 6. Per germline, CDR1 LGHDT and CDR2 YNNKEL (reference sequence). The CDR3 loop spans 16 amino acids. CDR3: CASSQEPAGVAYEQYF. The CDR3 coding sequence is TGTGCCAGCAGCCAAGAACCAGCGGGAGTAGCCTACGAGCAGTACTTC.